Listed below are T cell receptor beta chains from one sample, sequenced in a study of blood T cell repertoires in COVID-19. The repertoire was sequenced with immunoSEQ multiplex PCR; TCRdb's copy has only in-frame clones and lacks some. Found here are 250,000 to 350,000 clones, approximately 86% of them singletons; the top ten hold around 13%. Source material: peripheral blood. Receptors originate from a woman in her seventies with COVID-19, enrolled during active disease. The conserved cysteine and the conserved F or W are not part of the CDR3 here. The size of a clone is reported for some rows only, either as once, few or many, or as a class for expanded clones.

v_gene,j_gene,abundance,len,CDR3aa
TRBV5-1,TRBJ1-1,NA,12,ASSPGGVDTEAF
TRBV28,TRBJ1-4,NA,10,ASGRANEKLF
TRBV20-1,TRBJ2-7,NA,11,SASGAGGLEQY
TRBV6-6,TRBJ1-1,NA,13,ASGQGLYMNTEAF
TRBV27,TRBJ1-5,NA,15,ASSPTPGGTSNQPQH
TRBV27,TRBJ1-5,NA,10,ASREGNQPQH
TRBV21-1,TRBJ1-1,NA,16,ASSALGQGAPMNTEAF
TRBV3-1/TRBV3-2,TRBJ1-6,NA,11,ASSQGGGLGLH
TRBV27,TRBJ1-1,NA,14,ASSPWTGGVNTEAF
TRBV6-5,TRBJ1-4,NA,14,ASSYYRDRGEEKLF
TRBV6-5,TRBJ1-6,once,12,ASSYGASNSPLH
TRBV18,TRBJ1-1,NA,12,ASSPMTGYTEAF
TRBV7-2,TRBJ1-6,NA,12,ASSPGQGGSPLH
TRBV2,TRBJ1-6,NA,10,ASSGGGAPLH
TRBV7-2,TRBJ2-6,NA,13,ASSARGPGANVLT
TRBV29-1,TRBJ2-1,NA,14,SVEIGTSGGAQEQF